This T cell receptor (beta chain) was found in a study of CD8 T cells in Susac syndrome. RNA totalling roughly 0.5 to 1 ug underwent reverse transcription with random hexamers. Using its own MiXCR run on the immunoSEQ multiplex PCR reads, TCRdb lists one record per CDR3 protein. This repertoire shows roughly 80,000 distinct CDR3 sequences, approximately 94% found once; its top ten account for roughly 0.24%. CD8+ and CD4+ T cells from blood underwent TCR beta sequencing, which was carried out in a high-throughput format. V lost 0 bases, J lost 3 bases, and 14 bases stayed unmatched. The CDR3 runs to 19 residues. Germline lookup yields CDR1 DFQATT and CDR2 SNEGSKA (reference sequence).

The sequenced sample consisted of CD8+ T cells from PBMCs. The clonotype comes from a human donor in good health. V gene TRBV20-1 combines with J gene TRBJ1-4, with TRBD1 identical over 9 bases. CDR3 nucleotide sequence: TGCAGTGCTAGAGATATCGCTGTCCCGGGACAGGGACCTAATGAAAAACTGTTTTTT. Residues: CSARDIAVPGQGPNEKLFF.